The clone carrying this TCR beta chain occurred a few times. No antigen is known for it. This sample is part of a study of cytomegalovirus exposure and HLA in healthy donors. Primers for the PCR totalled 60 Vbeta and 13 Jbeta. TCRdb keeps only in-frame clones here, not all; method: immunoSEQ multiplex PCR. This table has hundreds of thousands of clones, about 77% appearing once. Study-wide points: A later analysis reported that several of the most significant clusters appeared to be linked to common viral pathogens, among them Epstein-Barr virus.

Germline lookup yields CDR1 MNHEY and CDR2 SVGAGI. J was trimmed by 2 bases and V by 6 bases; bases with no gene match: 6. This CDR3 spans 14 amino acids. The receptor was isolated from a boy younger than 18 in good health and CMV-seronegative. Sequencing was performed on PBMCs. This rearrangement joins TRBV6-5 to TRBJ2-7; 8 bases agree with TRBD1. In DNA, the CDR3 is TGTGCCAGCAGAGGACAGGGCGGGCCCTACGAGCAGTACTTC. Translating it yields CASRGQGGPYEQYF.